This is a list of T cell receptor beta chains from one sample in a study of vaccination effects on CD4 cells after COVID-19. The table came from immunoSEQ multiplex PCR; TCRdb's copy has only in-frame clones and leaves some out. Of 35,000 to 45,000 clones in the sample, about two thirds were seen once. No antigen has been assigned to these receptors. The sequencing here drew on CD4+ T cells from PBMCs cultured with a peptide pool, taken before COVID-19 vaccination. These TCRs come from a human donor who had a prior SARS-CoV-2 infection. CDR3s include the opening cysteine and the closing phenylalanine or tryptophan. Fields, in order: CDR3 length, clone size, J gene, D gene, V gene, CDR3 protein, CDR3 DNA. D genes are given only for firm matches. Size tells how often a clone was seen (once, few, many) or the class of an expanded clone, and some rows leave it out.

>13|-|TRBJ2-5|-|TRBV5-1
CASSLDPTETQYF
TGCGCCAGCAGCTTGGACCCCACGGAGACCCAGTACTTC
>18|-|TRBJ2-5|TRBD2|TRBV5-1
CASSLRRSSGEIQETQYF
TGCGCCAGCAGCTTGAGGAGGTCTAGCGGGGAAATACAAGAGACCCAGTACTTC
>19|few|TRBJ2-1|TRBD2|TRBV11-2
CASSLGGLAGGTVYNEQFF
TGTGCCAGCAGCTTAGGGGGACTAGCGGGGGGGACAGTCTACAATGAGCAGTTCTTC
>13|-|TRBJ2-5|-|TRBV10-3
CAIGLYEKETQYF
TGTGCCATCGGACTATACGAGAAAGAGACCCAGTACTTC
>15|-|TRBJ2-3|TRBD2|TRBV3-1/TRBV3-2
CASSETSGRTDTQYF
TGTGCCAGCAGCGAGACTAGCGGGAGAACAGATACGCAGTATTTT
>16|few|TRBJ2-2|TRBD2|TRBV5-6
CASSGPGLAYTGELFF
TGTGCCAGCAGCGGGCCGGGACTAGCTTACACCGGGGAGCTGTTTTTT
>15|once|TRBJ2-2|TRBD2|TRBV7-9
CASSFWGGGTGELFF
TGTGCCAGCAGCTTTTGGGGCGGGGGAACCGGGGAGCTGTTTTTT
>13|-|TRBJ2-1|-|TRBV18
CASSPLRRDEQFF
TGTGCCAGCTCACCACTCAGGAGGGATGAGCAGTTCTTC
>13|-|TRBJ1-3|-|TRBV18
CASSGQIGNTIYF
TGTGCCAGCTCAGGACAAATTGGAAACACCATATATTTT
>12|-|TRBJ2-2|-|TRBV18
CASSQTDGELFF
TGTGCCAGCTCGCAGACGGACGGGGAGCTGTTTTTT
>16|-|TRBJ2-1|TRBD2|TRBV5-1
CASEKSGTSNPHEQFF
TGCGCCAGCGAAAAGAGCGGGACTAGCAACCCCCATGAGCAGTTCTTC
>13|-|TRBJ1-1|TRBD1|TRBV3-1/TRBV3-2
CASSDRGFSEAFF
TGTGCCAGCAGCGACAGGGGGTTTAGTGAAGCTTTCTTT
>15|-|TRBJ1-2|-|TRBV11-2
CASSAPWGANYGYTF
TGTGCCAGCAGCGCTCCCTGGGGGGCTAACTATGGCTACACCTTC
>14|-|TRBJ2-1|TRBD2|TRBV6-5
CASSQLAGMQEQFF
TGTGCCAGCAGCCAACTAGCGGGAATGCAAGAGCAGTTCTTC
>13|few|TRBJ1-6|-|TRBV21-1
CARIDRGLSPLHF
TGTGCCCGCATTGACAGGGGCTTGTCACCCCTCCACTTT
>13|-|TRBJ2-5|-|TRBV12-3/TRBV12-4
CASSWTVRETQYF
TGTGCCAGCAGTTGGACAGTAAGGGAGACCCAGTACTTC
>15|-|TRBJ2-2|-|TRBV30
CAWSEGGGRTGELFF
TGTGCCTGGAGTGAAGGGGGGGGCCGAACCGGGGAGCTGTTTTTT
>15|-|TRBJ2-1|-|TRBV7-2
CASSLAAGSYNEQFF
TGTGCCAGCAGCTTAGCAGCGGGCTCCTACAATGAGCAGTTCTTC
>15|-|TRBJ1-1|TRBD1|TRBV9
CASSPQGQGAAEAFF
TGTGCCAGCAGCCCCCAAGGACAGGGGGCGGCTGAAGCTTTCTTT
>15|few|TRBJ1-2|TRBD1|TRBV6-2/TRBV6-3
CASRPNWTGPGGYTF
TGTGCCAGCAGACCTAACTGGACAGGGCCGGGTGGCTACACCTTC
>16|-|TRBJ2-1|-|TRBV5-6
CASSWGASAIYNEQFF
TGTGCCAGCAGCTGGGGGGCCTCTGCTATATACAATGAGCAGTTCTTC
>15|-|TRBJ2-7|TRBD1|TRBV11-2
CASSPSTGLSYEQYF
TGTGCCAGCAGCCCCTCGACAGGGCTCTCCTACGAGCAGTACTTC
>15|few|TRBJ2-2|-|TRBV18
CASSPPIGADGELFF
TGTGCCAGCTCACCACCGATCGGGGCGGACGGGGAGCTGTTTTTT
>13|-|TRBJ1-6|-|TRBV30
CAWRSLRGSPLHF
TGTGCCTGGAGGAGTCTCCGGGGTTCACCCCTCCACTTT
>16|-|TRBJ2-3|TRBD2|TRBV2
CASSEPPAGVPDTQYF
TGTGCCAGCAGTGAACCCCCAGCGGGAGTCCCAGATACGCAGTATTTT
>16|-|TRBJ1-5|TRBD1|TRBV6-1
CASSALGTGGWQPQHF
TGTGCCAGCAGTGCCTTAGGGACAGGGGGATGGCAGCCCCAGCATTTT
>16|-|TRBJ2-1|TRBD2|TRBV18
CASSPLRPAGAIEQFF
TGTGCCAGCTCACCTCTCAGGCCAGCGGGGGCTATTGAGCAGTTCTTC
>15|-|TRBJ1-2|TRBD1|TRBV7-2
CASSLTQGVLVGYTF
TGTGCCAGCAGCTTAACGCAGGGGGTGCTGGTTGGCTACACCTTC